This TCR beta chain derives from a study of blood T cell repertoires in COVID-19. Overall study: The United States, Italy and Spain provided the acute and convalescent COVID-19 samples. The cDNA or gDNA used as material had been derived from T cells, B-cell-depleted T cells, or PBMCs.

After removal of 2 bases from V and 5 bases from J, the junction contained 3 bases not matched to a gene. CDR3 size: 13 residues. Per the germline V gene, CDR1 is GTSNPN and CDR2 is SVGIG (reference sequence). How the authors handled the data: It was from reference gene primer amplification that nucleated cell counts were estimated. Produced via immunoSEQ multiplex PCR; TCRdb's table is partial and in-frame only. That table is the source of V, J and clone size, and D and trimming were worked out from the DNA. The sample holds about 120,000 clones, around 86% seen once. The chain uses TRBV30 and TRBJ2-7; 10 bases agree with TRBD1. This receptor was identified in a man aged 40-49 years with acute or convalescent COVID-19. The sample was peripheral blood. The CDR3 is CAWSSGQGNEQYF. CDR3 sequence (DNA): TGTGCCTGGAGTTCGGGACAGGGGAACGAGCAGTACTTC. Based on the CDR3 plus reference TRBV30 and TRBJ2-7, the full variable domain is SQTIHQWPATLVQPVGSPLSLECTVEGTSNPNLYWYRQAAGRGLQLLFYSVGIGQISSEVPQNLSASRPQDRQFILSSKKLLLSDSGFYLCAWSSGQGNEQYFGPGTRLTVT.